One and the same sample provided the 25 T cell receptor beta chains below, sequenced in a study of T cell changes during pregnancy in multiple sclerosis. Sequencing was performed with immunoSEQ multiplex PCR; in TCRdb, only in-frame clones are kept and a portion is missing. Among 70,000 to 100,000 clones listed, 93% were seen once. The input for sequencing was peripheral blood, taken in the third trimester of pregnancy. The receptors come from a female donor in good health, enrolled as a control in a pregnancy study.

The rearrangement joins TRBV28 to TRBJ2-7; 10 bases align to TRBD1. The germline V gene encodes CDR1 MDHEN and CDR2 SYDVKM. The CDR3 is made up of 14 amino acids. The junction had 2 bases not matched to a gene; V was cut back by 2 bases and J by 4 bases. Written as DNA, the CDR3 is TGTGCCAGCAGTTTACCGGACAGGGGGTACGAGCAGTACTTC. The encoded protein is CASSLPDRGYEQYF.

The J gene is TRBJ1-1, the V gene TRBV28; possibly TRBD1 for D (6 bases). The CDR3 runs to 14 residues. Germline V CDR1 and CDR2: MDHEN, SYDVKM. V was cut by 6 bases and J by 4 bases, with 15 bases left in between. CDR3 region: CASRQRGLSTEAFF. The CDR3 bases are TGTGCCAGCAGGCAGCGGGGGCTTAGCACTGAAGCTTTCTTT. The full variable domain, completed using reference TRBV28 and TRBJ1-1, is DVKVTQSSRYLVKRTGEKVFLECVQDMDHENMFWYRQDPGLGLRLIYFSYDVKMKEKGDIPEGYSVSREKKERFSLILESASTNQTSMYLCASRQRGLSTEAFFGQGTRLTVV.

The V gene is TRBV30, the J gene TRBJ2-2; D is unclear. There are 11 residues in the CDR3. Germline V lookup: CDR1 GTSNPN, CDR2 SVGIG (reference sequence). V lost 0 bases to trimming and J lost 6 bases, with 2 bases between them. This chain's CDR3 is CAWSVAGELFF. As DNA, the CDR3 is TGTGCCTGGAGTGTCGCCGGGGAGCTGTTTTTT. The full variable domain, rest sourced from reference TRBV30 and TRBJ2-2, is SQTIHQWPATLVQPVGSPLSLECTVEGTSNPNLYWYRQAAGRGLQLLFYSVGIGQISSEVPQNLSASRPQDRQFILSSKKLLLSDSGFYLCAWSVAGELFFGEGSRLTVL.

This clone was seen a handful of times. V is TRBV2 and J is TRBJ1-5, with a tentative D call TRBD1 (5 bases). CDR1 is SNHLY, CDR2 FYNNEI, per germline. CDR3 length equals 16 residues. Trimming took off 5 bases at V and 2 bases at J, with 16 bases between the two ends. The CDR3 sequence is CASSSVGLDRNQPQHF. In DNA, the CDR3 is TGTGCCAGCAGTTCCGTGGGGCTTGATCGCAATCAGCCCCAGCATTTT.

CDR3 nucleotides: TGTGCCAGCAGCCGAGGACTAGCGGCAGATACGCAGTATTTT. This encodes CASSRGLAADTQYF. The chain uses TRBV11-3 and TRBJ2-3, with 10 bases identical to TRBD2. The CDR3 is made up of 14 amino acids. Germline CDR1 reads SGHNT; CDR2 reads YENEEA. V was pared by 5 bases and J by 4 bases, with 3 bases of the junction left unmatched.

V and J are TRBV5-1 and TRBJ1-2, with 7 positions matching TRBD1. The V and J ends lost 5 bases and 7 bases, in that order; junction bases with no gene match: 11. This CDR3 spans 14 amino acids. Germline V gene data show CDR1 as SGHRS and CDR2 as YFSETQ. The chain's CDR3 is CASRPTTGAIGYTF. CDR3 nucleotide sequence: TGCGCCAGCAGACCAACTACAGGGGCGATTGGCTACACCTTC.

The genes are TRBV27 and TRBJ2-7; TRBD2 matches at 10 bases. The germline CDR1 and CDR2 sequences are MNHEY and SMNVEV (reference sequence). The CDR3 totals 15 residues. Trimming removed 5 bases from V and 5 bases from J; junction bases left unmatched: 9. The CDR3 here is CASSPLSSGRNEQYF. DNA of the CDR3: TGTGCCAGCAGTCCCCTTTCTAGCGGGAGAAACGAGCAGTACTTC.

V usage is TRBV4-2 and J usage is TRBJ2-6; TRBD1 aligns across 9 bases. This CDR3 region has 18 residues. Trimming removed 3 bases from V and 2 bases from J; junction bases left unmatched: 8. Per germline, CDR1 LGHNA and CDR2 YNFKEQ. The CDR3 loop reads CASSQGGQGGPGANVLTF. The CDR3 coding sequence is TGTGCCAGCAGCCAGGGGGGACAGGGCGGCCCTGGGGCCAACGTCCTGACTTTC.

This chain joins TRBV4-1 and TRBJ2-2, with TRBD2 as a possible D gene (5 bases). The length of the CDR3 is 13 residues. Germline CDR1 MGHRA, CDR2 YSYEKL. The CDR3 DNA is TGCGCGAGCGGAGCGGCCCCTGTGGGGGAGCTGTTTTTT. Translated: CASGAAPVGELFF.

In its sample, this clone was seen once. This CDR3 is CASSLVGSGAYEQYF. CDR3 nucleotide sequence: TGTGCCAGCAGCTTAGTAGGATCGGGGGCCTACGAGCAGTACTTC. The chain uses TRBV7-2 and TRBJ2-7; the D gene is possibly TRBD2 (6 bases). Between the trimmed V and J ends, which lost 1 base and 2 bases, there was a span of 12 bases. The CDR3 has 15 residues. CDR1 SGHTA and CDR2 FQGNSA come from the germline V gene.

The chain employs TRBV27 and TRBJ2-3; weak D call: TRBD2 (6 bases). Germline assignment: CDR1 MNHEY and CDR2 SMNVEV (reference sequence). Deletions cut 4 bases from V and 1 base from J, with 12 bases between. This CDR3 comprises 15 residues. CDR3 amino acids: CASSSLARRTDTQYF. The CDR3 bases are TGTGCCAGCAGTTCACTAGCACGGCGCACAGATACGCAGTATTTT.

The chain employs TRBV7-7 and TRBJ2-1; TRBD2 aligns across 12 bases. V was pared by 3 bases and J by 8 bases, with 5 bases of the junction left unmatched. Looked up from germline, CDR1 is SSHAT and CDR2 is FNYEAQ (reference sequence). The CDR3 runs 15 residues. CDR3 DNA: TGTGCCAGCAGCTTCTCACTAGCGGGAGGCCATGAGCAGTTCTTC. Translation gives CASSFSLAGGHEQFF.

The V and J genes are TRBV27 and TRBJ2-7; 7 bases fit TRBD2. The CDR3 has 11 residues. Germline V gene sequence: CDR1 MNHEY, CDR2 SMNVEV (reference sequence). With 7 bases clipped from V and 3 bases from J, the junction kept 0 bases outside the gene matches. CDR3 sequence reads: CASKRGYEQYF. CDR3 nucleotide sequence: TGTGCCAGCAAGCGGGGCTACGAGCAGTACTTC.

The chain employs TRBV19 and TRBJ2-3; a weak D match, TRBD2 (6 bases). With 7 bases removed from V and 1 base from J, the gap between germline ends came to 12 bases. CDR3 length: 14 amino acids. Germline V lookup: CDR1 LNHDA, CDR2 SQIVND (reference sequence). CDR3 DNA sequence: TGTGCCAGTACATATACGGGGGGCACAGATACGCAGTATTTT. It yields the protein CASTYTGGTDTQYF.

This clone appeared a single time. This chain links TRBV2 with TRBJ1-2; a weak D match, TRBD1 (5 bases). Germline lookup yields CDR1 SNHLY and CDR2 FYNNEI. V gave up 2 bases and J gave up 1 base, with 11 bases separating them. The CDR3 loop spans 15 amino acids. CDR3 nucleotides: TGTGCCAGCAGTGAAATGGGGCGAATTAACTATGGCTACACCTTC. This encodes CASSEMGRINYGYTF. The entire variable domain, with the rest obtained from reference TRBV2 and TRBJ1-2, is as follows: EPEVTQTPSHQVTQMGQEVILRCVPISNHLYFYWYRQILGQKVEFLVSFYNNEISEKSEIFDDQFSVERPDGSNFTLKIRSTKLEDSAMYFCASSEMGRINYGYTFGSGTRLTVV.

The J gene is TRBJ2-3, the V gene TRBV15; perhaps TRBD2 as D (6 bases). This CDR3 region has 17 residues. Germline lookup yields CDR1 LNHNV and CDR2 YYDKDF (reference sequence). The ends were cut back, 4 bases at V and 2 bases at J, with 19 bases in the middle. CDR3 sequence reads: CATSISRDAGPTDTQYF. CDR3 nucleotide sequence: TGTGCCACCAGCATTTCCAGGGACGCGGGACCCACAGATACGCAGTATTTT.

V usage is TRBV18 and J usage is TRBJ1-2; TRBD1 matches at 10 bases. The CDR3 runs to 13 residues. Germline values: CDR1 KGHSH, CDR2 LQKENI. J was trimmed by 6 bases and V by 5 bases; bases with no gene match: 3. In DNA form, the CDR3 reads TGTGCCAGCTCAGGGACAGGGGTCAATGGCTACACCTTC. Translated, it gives CASSGTGVNGYTF. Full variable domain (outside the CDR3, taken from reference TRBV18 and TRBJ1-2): NAGVMQNPRHLVRRRGQEARLRCSPMKGHSHVYWYRQLPEEGLKFMVYLQKENIIDESGMPKERFSAEFPKEGPSILRIQQVVRGDSAAYFCASSGTGVNGYTFGSGTRLTVV.

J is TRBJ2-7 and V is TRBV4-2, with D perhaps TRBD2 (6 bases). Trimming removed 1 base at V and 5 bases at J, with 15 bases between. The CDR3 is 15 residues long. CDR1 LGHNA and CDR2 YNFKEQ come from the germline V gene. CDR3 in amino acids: CASSQVAGSRDEQYF. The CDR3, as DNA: TGTGCCAGCAGCCAAGTAGCCGGGAGTAGGGACGAGCAGTACTTC.

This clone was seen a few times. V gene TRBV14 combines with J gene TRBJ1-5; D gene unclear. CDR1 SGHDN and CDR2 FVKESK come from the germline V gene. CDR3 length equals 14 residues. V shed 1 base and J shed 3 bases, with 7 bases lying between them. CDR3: CASSQGRDNQPQHF. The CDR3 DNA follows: TGTGCCAGCAGCCAAGGACGGGACAATCAGCCCCAGCATTTT.

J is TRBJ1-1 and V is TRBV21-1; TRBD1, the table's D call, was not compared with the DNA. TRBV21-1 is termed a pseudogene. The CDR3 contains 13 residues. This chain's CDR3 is CASSKEDREEAFF. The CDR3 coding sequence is TGTGCCAGCAGCAAAGAGGACAGGGAGGAGGCTTTCTTT.

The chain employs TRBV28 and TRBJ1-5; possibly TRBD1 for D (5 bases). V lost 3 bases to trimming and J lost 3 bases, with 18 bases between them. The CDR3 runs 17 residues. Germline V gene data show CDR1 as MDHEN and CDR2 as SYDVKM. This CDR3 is CASSFYRLGFVNQPQHF. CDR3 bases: TGTGCCAGCAGTTTTTACAGGTTAGGGTTTGTCAATCAGCCCCAGCATTTT. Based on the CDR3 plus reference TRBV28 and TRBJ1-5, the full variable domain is DVKVTQSSRYLVKRTGEKVFLECVQDMDHENMFWYRQDPGLGLRLIYFSYDVKMKEKGDIPEGYSVSREKKERFSLILESASTNQTSMYLCASSFYRLGFVNQPQHFGDGTRLSIL.

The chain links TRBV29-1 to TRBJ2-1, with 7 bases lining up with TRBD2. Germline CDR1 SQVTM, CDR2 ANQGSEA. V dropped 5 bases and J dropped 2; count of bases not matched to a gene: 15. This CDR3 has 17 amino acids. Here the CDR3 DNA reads TGCAGCGTTCTTGACGACACTAGCGCCCGTACCTACAATGAGCAGTTCTTC. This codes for CSVLDDTSARTYNEQFF.

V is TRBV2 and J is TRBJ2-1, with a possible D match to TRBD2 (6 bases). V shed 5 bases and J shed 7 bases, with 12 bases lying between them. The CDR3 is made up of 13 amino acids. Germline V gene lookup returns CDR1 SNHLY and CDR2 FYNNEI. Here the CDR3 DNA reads TGTGCCAGCAGTTTGACTAGTGGGAATGAGCAGTTCTTC. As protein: CASSLTSGNEQFF.

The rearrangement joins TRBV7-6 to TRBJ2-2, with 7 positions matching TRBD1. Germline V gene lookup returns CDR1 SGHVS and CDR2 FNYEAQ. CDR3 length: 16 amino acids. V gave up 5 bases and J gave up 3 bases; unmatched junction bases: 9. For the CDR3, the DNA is TGTGCCAGCAGCCGTATAAGGGGGCGGGACACCGGGGAGCTGTTTTTT. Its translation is CASSRIRGRDTGELFF.

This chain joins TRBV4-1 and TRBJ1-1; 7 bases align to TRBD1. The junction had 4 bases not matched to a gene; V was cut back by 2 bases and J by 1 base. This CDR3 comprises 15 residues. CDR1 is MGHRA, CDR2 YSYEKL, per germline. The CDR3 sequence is CASSQTGEENTEAFF. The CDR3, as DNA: TGCGCCAGCAGCCAAACAGGGGAGGAGAACACTGAAGCTTTCTTT.